This TCR beta chain came from a study of T cell responses to AZD1222 COVID-19 vaccine. Study-wide context: The analysis combined second doses at about 4 or about 12 weeks. General study points: Along spike, vaccine-associated CD4 TCRs were found throughout, with dominance at 160-218 and 743-854. White British ancestry dominated among donors, who included more females, and clonal diversity was possibly underestimated.

The CDR3 covers 14 residues. V lost 2 bases to trimming and J lost 6 bases; unmatched junction nucleotides: 4. The V gene's germline CDR1 is SGHRS and CDR2 YFSETQ. For this clone: Its antigen is currently unknown.

Using immunoSEQ multiplex PCR, the repertoire was profiled, and TCRdb retains in-frame clones only, with some absent. The repertoire consists of roughly 120,000 clones, with roughly 84% occurring once and the leading ten covering about 1.2%. This TCR was sampled from an adult in good health. Sequencing was performed on peripheral blood, taken on day 0 of AZD1222 vaccination. The gene calls are TRBV5-1 and TRBJ2-1, with 8 bases fitting TRBD1. CDR3 residues: CASSFGQGGNEQFF. The DNA for the CDR3 is TGCGCCAGCAGCTTCGGACAGGGAGGCAATGAGCAGTTCTTC. Full variable domain (rest looked up from reference TRBV5-1 and TRBJ2-1): KAGVTQTPRYLIKTRGQQVTLSCSPISGHRSVSWYQQTPGQGLQFLFEYFSETQRNKGNFPGRFSGRQFSNSRSEMNVSTLELGDSALYLCASSFGQGGNEQFFGPGTRLTVL.